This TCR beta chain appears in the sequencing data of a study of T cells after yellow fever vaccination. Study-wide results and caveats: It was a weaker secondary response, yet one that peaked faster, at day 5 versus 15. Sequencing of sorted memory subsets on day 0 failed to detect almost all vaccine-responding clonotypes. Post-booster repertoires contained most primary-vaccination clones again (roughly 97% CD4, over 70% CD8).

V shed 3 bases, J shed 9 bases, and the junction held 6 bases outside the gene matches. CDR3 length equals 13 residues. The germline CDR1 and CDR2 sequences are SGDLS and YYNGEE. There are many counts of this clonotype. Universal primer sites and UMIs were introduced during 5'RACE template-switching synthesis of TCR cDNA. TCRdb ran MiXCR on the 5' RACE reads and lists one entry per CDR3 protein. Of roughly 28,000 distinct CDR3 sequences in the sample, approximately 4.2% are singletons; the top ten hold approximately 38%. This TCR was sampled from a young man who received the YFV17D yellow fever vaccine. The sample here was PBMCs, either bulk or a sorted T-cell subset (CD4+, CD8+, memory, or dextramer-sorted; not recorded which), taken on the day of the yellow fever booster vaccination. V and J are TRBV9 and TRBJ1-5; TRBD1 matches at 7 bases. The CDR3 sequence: CASSAWTGGPQHF. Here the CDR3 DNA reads TGTGCCAGCAGCGCCTGGACAGGCGGGCCCCAGCATTTT.